The entry that follows covers one TCR beta chain sequence. This sample's time point: persistent/refractory GD, antithyroid drugs over 5 years with positive TRAb. Extracted PBMC RNA gave rise to the TCR library. The V gene lost 0 bases and the J gene lost 6 bases, with 17 bases spanning the gap. Germline V gives CDR1 LGHDT, CDR2 YNNKEL (reference sequence). CDR3 length: 16 amino acids. The data are from a study of regulatory T cells in long-lasting Graves disease. CDR3-region Arm-PCR and iRepertoire HTBI primers produced the TCR beta libraries. TCRdb itself ran the multiplex PCR reads through MiXCR, one entry per CDR3 protein. The table lists about 430,000 distinct CDR3 sequences, 21% of them singletons.

This specimen was peripheral blood mononuclear cells (PBMCs), taken when the disease was refractory, from a patient treated with antithyroid drugs. The sequence derives from a female donor with Graves disease. The gene calls are TRBV3-1 and TRBJ1-2; weak D call: TRBD1 (6 bases). The DNA for the CDR3 is TGTGCCAGCAGCCAAGAGCCACAGGGTGAAATCGATGGCTACACCTTC. Translated: CASSQEPQGEIDGYTF.